This T cell receptor (beta chain) stems from a study of regulatory T cells in long-lasting Graves disease. Time point indicated: newly diagnosed GD, antithyroid drugs for less than 3 months. From PBMCs, RNA was extracted and then used to make the TCR library. J gave up 4 bases and V 6 bases, and 9 bases lay outside the gene matches. CDR3 length: 15 amino acids. Germline values: CDR1 MNHNS, CDR2 SASEGT. Study results and caveats: The study found TRBV28, TRBJ1-2 and TRBJ2-5 favored in persistent disease. Clonotypes that were public and shared totalled some 2,900 in persistent patients versus 750 to 1,000 in new patients.

CDR3 regions were amplified by Arm-PCR using iRepertoire HTBI primers to build TCR beta libraries. TCRdb reprocessed the multiplex PCR reads via MiXCR and lists one record per CDR3 protein. The profile shows about 540,000 distinct CDR3 sequences, around an eighth of them singletons. This clonotype showed up many times. Its cognate antigen is unknown. This same sample was also part of a study on T cells in Graves' hyperthyroidism and ophthalmopathy.

The source is a man aged 30-40 years with Graves disease. The sample in question was peripheral blood mononuclear cells (PBMCs), obtained at new diagnosis, from a patient treated with antithyroid drugs. The rearrangement joins TRBV6-1 to TRBJ2-1; TRBD1 matches at 7 bases. In nucleotides, the CDR3 is TGTGCCAGCAGGTTCGGGACAGCGACTTACAATGAGCAGTTCTTC. Translation: CASRFGTATYNEQFF.